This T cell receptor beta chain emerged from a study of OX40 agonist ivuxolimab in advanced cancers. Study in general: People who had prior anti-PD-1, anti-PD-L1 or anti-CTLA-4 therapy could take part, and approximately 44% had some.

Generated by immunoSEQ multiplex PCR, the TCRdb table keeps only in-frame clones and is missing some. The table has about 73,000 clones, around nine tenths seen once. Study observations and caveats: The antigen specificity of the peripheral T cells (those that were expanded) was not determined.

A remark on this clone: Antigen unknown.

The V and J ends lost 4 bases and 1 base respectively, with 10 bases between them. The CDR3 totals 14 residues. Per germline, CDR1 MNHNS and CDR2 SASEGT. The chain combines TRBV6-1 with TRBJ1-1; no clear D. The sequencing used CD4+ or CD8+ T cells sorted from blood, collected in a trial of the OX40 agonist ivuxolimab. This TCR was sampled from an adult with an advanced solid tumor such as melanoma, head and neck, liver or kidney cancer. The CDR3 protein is CASSAGDSNTEAFF. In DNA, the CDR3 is TGTGCCAGCAGTGCGGGAGACTCGAACACTGAAGCTTTCTTT.